What follows are 9 T cell receptor beta chains derived from one specimen sequenced in a study of response to subunit inactivated influenza vaccine. TCRdb called the RT-PCR reads again in MiXCR, with one record for every CDR3 protein. The repertoire consists of 650,000 to 700,000 distinct CDR3 sequences, with around 16% occurring once and the leading ten covering more than 9%. This material consisted of PBMCs from blood, taken 11 to 12 days after vaccination. These receptors all stem from a man aged 50 to 59 who received an inactivated influenza vaccine.

This clonotype was counted many times. The genes are TRBV6-1 and TRBJ2-5; 10 nucleotides match TRBD2. This CDR3 region has 17 residues. Germline V CDR1 and CDR2: MNHNS, SASEGT. J lost 5 bases, V lost 6 bases, and 15 bases had no gene match. CDR3: CASRTSRSGRAGETQYF. The CDR3 bases are TGTGCCAGCAGGACAAGTCGGAGCGGGAGGGCCGGGGAGACCCAGTACTTC.

This sequence joins TRBV29-1 and TRBJ2-7; possibly TRBD1 for D (5 bases). V lost 0 bases and J lost 3, with 9 bases in between. CDR1 is SQVTM and CDR2 is ANQGSEA in the germline V gene. The CDR3 runs to 13 residues. CDR3 residues: CSVEDTGFYEQYF. CDR3 DNA: TGCAGCGTTGAAGATACAGGTTTCTACGAGCAGTACTTC.

This clonotype was counted only a few times. The rearrangement joins TRBV7-2 to TRBJ2-3; D gene uncertain. Germline CDR1 and CDR2: SGHTA and FQGNSA. The CDR3 extends over 15 amino acids. V lost 0 bases, J lost 2 bases, and 9 bases lay in between. The CDR3 here is CASSLALGFTDTQYF. In nucleotides, the CDR3 is TGTGCCAGCAGCTTAGCGCTGGGCTTCACAGATACGCAGTATTTT. Based on the CDR3 plus reference TRBV7-2 and TRBJ2-3, the full variable domain is GAGVSQSPSNKVTEKGKDVELRCDPISGHTALYWYRQSLGQGLEFLIYFQGNSAPDKSGLPSDRFSAERTGGSVSTLTIQRTQQEDSAVYLCASSLALGFTDTQYFGPGTRLTVL.

This clonotype has a count of ten or more. This chain joins TRBV11-2 and TRBJ2-1; D is unresolved. The length of the CDR3 is 14 residues. Germline V CDR1 and CDR2: SGHAT, FQNNGV. V shed 4 bases and J shed 7 bases, with 14 bases lying between them. CDR3 amino acids: CASSSLRWPNEQFF. The CDR3, as DNA: TGTGCCAGCAGCTCCCTCAGATGGCCAAATGAGCAGTTCTTC.

The V call is TRBV12-3 or TRBV12-4, the J call TRBJ2-1; 9 positions match TRBD2. The CDR3 has 18 amino acids. Unmatched junction bases numbered 11, after V lost 5 bases and J lost 0 bases. The CDR3 nucleotides are TGTGCCAGCAGTCCCGAGGAGCGGGGGGCAAGCTCCTACAATGAGCAGTTCTTC. Protein sequence: CASSPEERGASSYNEQFF.

V gene TRBV7-9 combines with J gene TRBJ2-3, with 8 nucleotides matching TRBD1. Germline V gene lookup returns CDR1 SEHNR and CDR2 FQNEAQ (reference sequence). The V and J ends lost 6 bases and 6 bases, in that order; junction bases with no gene match: 5. CDR3 length equals 13 residues. Here the CDR3 reads CASSNRGADTQYF. CDR3 in DNA: TGTGCCAGCAGTAACAGGGGGGCGGATACGCAGTATTTT.

The sample holds a few counts of this clonotype. The rearrangement uses TRBV29-1 and TRBJ2-3; TRBD2 matches 11 bases. CDR1 and CDR2 from the germline V gene are SQVTM and ANQGSEA. Germline trimming cut 4 bases from V and 5 bases from J; bases unmatched to any gene: 5. The CDR3 is made up of 14 amino acids. The CDR3 region has the DNA TGCAGCGTTGTACTAGCGGGGGTGCTAGATACGCAGTATTTT. This gives the protein CSVVLAGVLDTQYF.

The sample holds a few counts of this clonotype. The chain uses TRBV4-2 and TRBJ2-5; tentatively, D is TRBD1 or TRBD2 (6 bases each). CDR3 size: 16 residues. Per germline, CDR1 LGHNA and CDR2 YNFKEQ. Trimming stripped 1 base from V and 3 bases from J, with 15 bases between. The CDR3 loop reads CASSQGTGAAEETQYF. DNA of the CDR3: TGTGCCAGCAGCCAAGGTACGGGGGCTGCGGAAGAGACCCAGTACTTC.

The chain is built from TRBV20-1 and TRBJ1-4, with D uncertain. V lost 4 bases and J 7 bases, leaving 13 bases between the germline ends. CDR3 length: 13 residues. CDR1 DFQATT and CDR2 SNEGSKA come from the germline V gene (reference sequence). In DNA form, the CDR3 reads TGCAGTGCTATTCGACAAACGGGTGAAAAACTGTTTTTT. Translating it yields CSAIRQTGEKLFF.